The 10 T cell receptor beta chains below were found in one sample sequenced in a study of CD8 T cells in Susac syndrome. It was with random hexamers that roughly 0.45 to 1 ug RNA was reverse transcribed. TCRdb re-derived calls from the immunoSEQ multiplex PCR reads in MiXCR, one entry per CDR3 protein. The data show more than 150,000 distinct CDR3 sequences, approximately 96% seen once. The sequenced sample was CD8+ T cells from PBMCs. The source is a human donor with multiple sclerosis.

CDR3 sequence: CASSEGQGNTGELFF. Written as DNA, the CDR3 is TGTGCCAGCAGTGAGGGGCAGGGGAACACCGGGGAGCTGTTTTTT. The chain couples TRBV2 to TRBJ2-2; weak D call: TRBD1 (5 bases). This CDR3 spans 15 amino acids. Per the germline V gene, CDR1 is SNHLY and CDR2 is FYNNEI. V lost 3 bases, J lost 1 base, and 9 bases lay in between. Supplemented by reference TRBV2 and TRBJ2-2, the full variable domain reads EPEVTQTPSHQVTQMGQEVILRCVPISNHLYFYWYRQILGQKVEFLVSFYNNEISEKSEIFDDQFSVERPDGSNFTLKIRSTKLEDSAMYFCASSEGQGNTGELFFGEGSRLTVL.

The gene calls are TRBV7-9 and TRBJ1-2, with 9 bases identical to TRBD1. V dropped 5 bases and J dropped 4; count of bases not matched to a gene: 8. CDR3 length: 15 amino acids. Germline lookup yields CDR1 SEHNR and CDR2 FQNEAQ (reference sequence). CDR3 nucleotides: TGTGCCAGCAGCACCCCGGGACAGGGCTTCTATGGCTACACCTTC. Translation: CASSTPGQGFYGYTF.

This chain connects TRBV23-1 to TRBJ2-2, with 9 nucleotides matching TRBD1. TRBV23-1 carries the ORF label, with uncertain function. The CDR3 loop spans 15 amino acids. Trimming took 4 bases from V and 4 from J; bases not matched to a gene: 4. The CDR3 here is CASSPRTGVTGELFF. In DNA form, the CDR3 reads TGCGCCAGCAGTCCTCGGACAGGGGTCACCGGGGAGCTGTTTTTT.

This clonotype was seen only once. The chain links TRBV29-1 to TRBJ2-7; 9 bases line up with TRBD1. V lost 6 bases and J lost 1; bases outside the gene matches: 10. Looked up from germline, CDR1 is SQVTM and CDR2 is ANQGSEA. The CDR3 is 15 amino acids. CDR3 DNA: TGCAGCGTCGTTACCGTTGGGACAGGGTCCTACGAGCAGTACTTC. This codes for CSVVTVGTGSYEQYF.

CDR3 residues: CATTDQGNSPLHF. Written as DNA, the CDR3 is TGTGCCACTACCGATCAGGGCAATTCACCCCTCCACTTT. The rearrangement joins TRBV27 to TRBJ1-6; tentatively, D is TRBD1 (5 bases). Germline lookup yields CDR1 MNHEY and CDR2 SMNVEV (reference sequence). The V gene lost 10 bases and the J gene lost 7 bases, with 14 bases spanning the gap. CDR3 length equals 13 residues.

The chain joins TRBV29-1 to TRBJ2-1, with D hard to call. The length of the CDR3 is 17 residues. CDR1 and CDR2 (germline): SQVTM, ANQGSEA. The V and J ends lost 1 base and 0 bases respectively, with 16 bases between them. The CDR3 spells CSVEGKFGISSYNEQFF. The CDR3 DNA is TGCAGCGTTGAAGGAAAGTTTGGAATTAGCTCCTACAATGAGCAGTTCTTC.

This clonotype was picked up one time. The chain is built from TRBV29-1 and TRBJ1-2; 7 bases line up with TRBD1. The CDR3 has 13 amino acids. V lost 5 bases to trimming and J lost 3 bases; unmatched junction nucleotides: 6. Germline CDR1 SQVTM, CDR2 ANQGSEA. The DNA of the CDR3 is TGCAGCGTTCTCACAGGGGATTACTATGGCTACACCTTC. This gives the protein CSVLTGDYYGYTF.

The chain employs TRBV29-1 and TRBJ2-7; no firm D call. The germline gives CDR1 SQVTM, CDR2 ANQGSEA. This CDR3 contains 13 residues. V lost 2 bases and J 0 bases, leaving 8 bases between the germline ends. The CDR3 region has the DNA TGCAGCGTTGAACTCACCCGCTCCTACGAGCAGTACTTC. Residues: CSVELTRSYEQYF.

The chain has TRBV14 and TRBJ2-7; the D call may be TRBD1 or TRBD2 (6 bases each). The V end lost 0 bases, the J end lost 4 bases, and 13 bases lay between the germline ends. Germline CDR1 reads SGHDN; CDR2 reads FVKESK. The CDR3 has 15 residues. In nucleotides, the CDR3 is TGTGCCAGCAGCCAAGAGGCCCAGGGGAGGTACGAGCAGTACTTC. Protein product: CASSQEAQGRYEQYF.

The J gene is TRBJ2-1, the V gene TRBV27, with a possible D match to TRBD1 (6 bases). CDR3 length equals 11 residues. CDR1 is MNHEY and CDR2 is SMNVEV in the germline V gene (reference sequence). V gave up 5 bases and J gave up 13 bases, with 12 bases separating them. The CDR3 DNA reads as TGTGCCAGCAGTACGAACAGGGACCAGTTCTTC. It yields the protein CASSTNRDQFF.